The present TCR beta chain was sequenced within a study of response to subunit inactivated influenza vaccine. The CDR3 is 14 amino acids. The V end was cut by 3 bases, the J end by 1 base, with 10 bases between. The sample holds many counts of this clonotype. Its antigen is undetermined. Whole-study results and caveats: Few additional T cells are recruited per seasonal influenza vaccination, authors suggested.

Using its own MiXCR run on the RT-PCR reads, TCRdb lists one record per CDR3 protein. Here the sample spans approximately 170,000 distinct CDR3 sequences, approximately 15% being singletons. V usage is TRBV12-3 or TRBV12-4 and J usage is TRBJ2-7, with D possibly matching TRBD1 (5 bases). The sequences come from CD8+ T cells sorted from PBMCs, collected around 5 days after vaccination. The sequence was obtained from a man aged 50 or older who received an inactivated influenza vaccine. CDR3 bases: TGTGCCAGCAGTTTGGCAGGGCCTTCCTACGAGCAGTACTTC. Its translation is CASSLAGPSYEQYF.